The subject of this entry is one TCR beta chain. This sample was taken from a study of control samples from healthy donors and cancer patients. CDR3 size: 13 residues. With 3 bases removed from V and 4 bases from J, the gap between germline ends came to 10 bases. Profiled with immunoSEQ multiplex PCR; TCRdb holds only in-frame clones, not every one. The sample has about 100,000 clones; around 90% are singletons. This clonotype was sampled from a woman between 18 and 29 years old in good health. The chain combines TRBV12-3 or TRBV12-4 with TRBJ2-7; D ambiguous. Sequencing was carried out using blood. The CDR3 spells CASSLWQRYEQYF. In nucleotides, the CDR3 is TGTGCCAGCAGTTTGTGGCAGAGGTACGAGCAGTACTTC.